This T cell receptor beta chain was captured by sequencing in a study of T cells in Graves' hyperthyroidism and ophthalmopathy. Study-wide findings and caveats: Ophthalmopathy cases were set apart from stable hyperthyroidism by a 13 V-J model.

RNA transcripts provided the source from which TCR beta CDR3 regions were amplified. HTBI primers were used for first-round RT-PCR of the TCR CDR3. Each CDR3 protein is one row after TCRdb ran MiXCR on the multiplex PCR reads. There are roughly 420,000 distinct CDR3 sequences in the sample; approximately 15% occur only once, and about 7.7% lies in the top ten. Concerning this clonotype itself: Its target is not known.

The germline CDR1 and CDR2 sequences are SGHNT and YENEEA. The CDR3 contains 15 residues. With V trimmed by 6 bases and J by 5 bases, 9 bases remained unmatched. Input material: blood. This sequence originates from a woman younger than 30 with Graves' hyperthyroidism. The chain joins TRBV11-3 to TRBJ1-2, with TRBD1 identical over 10 bases. CDR3 DNA sequence: TGTGCCAGCAGGTCCGGGACAGGGGCAGGTTATGGCTACACCTTC. It is translated as CASRSGTGAGYGYTF.